This entry lists 28 T cell receptor beta chains sequenced from one sample in a study of synovial regulatory T cells in juvenile arthritis. Study-wide results and limits: TCR diversity was lower in inflammation-associated blood Treg cells than in other blood Treg cells.

Antigens for these TCRs are unknown. This table comes from immunoSEQ multiplex PCR, and its TCRdb copy is limited to in-frame clones, with some not included. The ten most abundant clones cover about 1.7% of a sample with 8,500 to 10,000 clones. Sequences were obtained from Treg cells from blood. Subset indicated: HLA-DR+ inflammation-associated blood Treg cells. Every receptor here comes from a donor under 30 with juvenile idiopathic arthritis.

V and J are TRBV25-1 and TRBJ1-5; there is no DNA to check the TCRdb D call of TRBD1. The CDR3 is made up of 14 amino acids. The DNA is unrecorded. The germline V gene has CDR1 MGHDK and CDR2 SYGVNS. CDR3 in amino acids: CASSEPGDNQPQHF. The variable domain in full, with the rest retrieved from reference TRBV25-1 and TRBJ1-5, is EADIYQTPRYLVIGTGKKITLECSQTMGHDKMYWYQQDPGMELHLIHYSYGVNSTEKGDLSSESTVSRIRTEHFPLTLESARPSHTSQYLCASSEPGDNQPQHFGDGTRLSIL.

CDR3 sequence reads: CASSYRSNQETQYF. The J gene is TRBJ2-5, the V gene TRBV6-5; there is no DNA to check the TCRdb D call of TRBD2. CDR1 and CDR2 from the germline V gene are MNHEY and SVGAGI. The CDR3 runs to 14 residues. No DNA sequence is on record.

By frequency, this clone registers medium-sized. The rearrangement joins TRBV19 to TRBJ1-1. The CDR3 is made up of 14 amino acids. No DNA is listed. CDR1 and CDR2 (germline): LNHDA, SQIVND (reference sequence). The CDR3 protein is CASSIAGGVTEAFF.

This rearrangement joins TRBV4-1 to TRBJ1-5; TCRdb proposes TRBD1, but this gene call is untestable without DNA. Germline CDR1 and CDR2: MGHRA and YSYEKL. The CDR3 is 16 amino acids. A DNA sequence was not provided. This CDR3 is CASSQDGGQGGQPQHF.

The chain has TRBV30 and TRBJ2-4; TCRdb's assignment of TRBD1 cannot be checked, as there is no DNA. Germline V gene sequence: CDR1 GTSNPN, CDR2 SVGIG (reference sequence). The CDR3 is 13 amino acids. Only the protein is on record. The CDR3: CAWSGQVGNIQYF.

The chain links TRBV9 to TRBJ2-6; TCRdb's D gene call, TRBD1, goes unchecked for lack of DNA. Germline CDR1 SGDLS, CDR2 YYNGEE. This CDR3 contains 16 residues. DNA for this receptor is not on file. The CDR3 loop reads CASSVSPGHGANVLTF.

The gene calls are TRBV30 and TRBJ2-5; the D gene TCRdb calls, TRBD2, cannot be checked with no DNA. There are 11 residues in the CDR3. No DNA accompanies this entry. The V gene's germline CDR1 is GTSNPN and CDR2 SVGIG (reference sequence). The CDR3 protein is CAWSLQETQYF.

The J gene is TRBJ2-3, the V gene TRBV29-1; the D call from TCRdb, TRBD2, cannot be confirmed without DNA. Germline loops: CDR1 SQVTM, CDR2 ANQGSEA. There are 13 residues in the CDR3. No DNA has been recorded. The CDR3 reads CSVLLSYTDTQYF.

The CDR3 loop is CAGLLRGFGNTIYF. This sequence joins TRBV30 and TRBJ1-3. The CDR3 contains 14 residues. No DNA has been recorded. The germline V gene encodes CDR1 GTSNPN and CDR2 SVGIG (reference sequence).

The chain recombines TRBV7-9 with TRBJ1-2. The germline V gene encodes CDR1 SEHNR and CDR2 FQNEAQ (reference sequence). CDR3 size: 17 residues. The record lacks a DNA sequence. CDR3 protein: CASGRLVVGGGTGGYTF.

The chain recombines TRBV11-1 with TRBJ2-7. This CDR3 has 14 amino acids. The record lacks a DNA sequence. Germline-derived CDR1 and CDR2 are SGHAT and FQDESV (reference sequence). The CDR3 spells CASSPWVSTYEQYF.

The rearrangement uses TRBV5-1 and TRBJ2-2. This CDR3 comprises 13 residues. The nucleotide record is missing. CDR1 and CDR2 (germline): SGHRS, YFSETQ. CDR3 sequence: CASSLEMAGELFF.

This chain links TRBV5-1 with TRBJ1-5; TCRdb indicates TRBD1, and absent DNA this call remains unverified. Germline V gene sequence: CDR1 SGHRS, CDR2 YFSETQ. This CDR3 has 12 amino acids. No DNA sequence was recorded. This chain's CDR3 is CASSLSGQPQHF. The full variable domain, with the rest looked up from reference TRBV5-1 and TRBJ1-5, is KAGVTQTPRYLIKTRGQQVTLSCSPISGHRSVSWYQQTPGQGLQFLFEYFSETQRNKGNFPGRFSGRQFSNSRSEMNVSTLELGDSALYLCASSLSGQPQHFGDGTRLSIL.

The chain carries TRBV2 and TRBJ2-7; TCRdb's assignment of TRBD1 cannot be checked, as there is no DNA. Looked up from germline, CDR1 is SNHLY and CDR2 is FYNNEI. CDR3 length: 11 residues. The coding DNA is unavailable. CDR3 protein: CASRNNYEQYF.

The chain employs TRBV7-2 and TRBJ1-5. CDR3 length: 13 amino acids. No DNA sequence was recorded. Germline CDR1 and CDR2: SGHTA and FQGNSA. CDR3 loop: CASSLDGVQPQHF.

The rearrangement joins TRBV6-1 to TRBJ1-2; TCRdb proposes TRBD1, but this gene call is untestable without DNA. Germline CDR1 reads MNHNS; CDR2 reads SASEGT. The CDR3 has 12 amino acids. No DNA is recorded. CDR3 residues: CASSVGQGLDTF.

The rearrangement links TRBV21-1 to TRBJ1-5; TCRdb proposes TRBD1, but this gene call is untestable without DNA. TRBV21-1 is an annotated pseudogene. The CDR3 consists of 18 residues. A DNA sequence was not provided. The CDR3 loop reads CASSKVIGQEYSNQPQHF.

The chain joins TRBV2 to TRBJ2-7; TCRdb calls TRBD2, which cannot be checked without DNA. The germline V gene has CDR1 SNHLY and CDR2 FYNNEI. This CDR3 contains 10 residues. The DNA is not on file. This chain's CDR3 is CASSYYEQYF. The complete variable domain, with remaining parts taken from reference TRBV2 and TRBJ2-7, reads EPEVTQTPSHQVTQMGQEVILRCVPISNHLYFYWYRQILGQKVEFLVSFYNNEISEKSEIFDDQFSVERPDGSNFTLKIRSTKLEDSAMYFCASSYYEQYFGPGTRLTVT.

The chain combines TRBV6-1 with TRBJ1-5. The germline V gene encodes CDR1 MNHNS and CDR2 SASEGT. The CDR3 is 13 amino acids. No DNA is recorded. The CDR3 loop reads CASSETLRVPQHF.

The chain is built from TRBV29-1 and TRBJ2-1; TCRdb proposes TRBD1, but this gene call is untestable without DNA. The CDR3 is made up of 13 amino acids. The DNA is not on file. Germline V gives CDR1 SQVTM, CDR2 ANQGSEA. CDR3 sequence reads: CSAGTGKRNEQFF.

V and J are TRBV4-2 and TRBJ1-6. Germline-derived CDR1 and CDR2 are LGHNA and YNFKEQ. This CDR3 spans 16 amino acids. No DNA accompanies this entry. The CDR3 here is CASSQGGRGYNSPLHF.

The chain employs TRBV29-1 and TRBJ2-7; as DNA is missing, the TRBD1 call by TCRdb cannot be tested. CDR1 SQVTM and CDR2 ANQGSEA come from the germline V gene. CDR3 size: 12 residues. The DNA sequence is not available. The CDR3 reads CSVRDSFYEQYF.

The chain links TRBV6-1 to TRBJ1-5. Germline V gene lookup returns CDR1 MNHNS and CDR2 SASEGT. This CDR3 has 12 amino acids. No coding sequence is recorded. The CDR3 loop reads CASSMGGQPQHF.

This chain links TRBV15 with TRBJ1-5; no DNA is available, so the TRBD1 call from TCRdb remains unchecked. The germline gives CDR1 LNHNV, CDR2 YYDKDF (reference sequence). This CDR3 spans 13 amino acids. No DNA is listed. The CDR3 protein is CATTQGWDQPQHF.

The CDR3 is CASSPAGEYTQYF. The rearrangement links TRBV7-9 to TRBJ2-3; TCRdb's D call of TRBD2 is untestable without DNA. The germline gives CDR1 SEHNR, CDR2 FQNEAQ (reference sequence). This CDR3 contains 13 residues. There is no recorded DNA.

This rearrangement joins TRBV7-2 to TRBJ2-1; TCRdb gives TRBD2 as the D gene, but with no DNA this cannot be confirmed. The CDR3 sequence is 13 residues long. No DNA is listed. Germline-derived CDR1 and CDR2 are SGHTA and FQGNSA. CDR3 residues: CASRLGGNNEQFF.

The chain is built from TRBV28 and TRBJ2-7; there is no DNA to check the TCRdb D call of TRBD1. The CDR3 is 12 residues long. No DNA appears here. Germline CDR1 MDHEN, CDR2 SYDVKM. The CDR3 is CASTGTVYEQYF.

This chain uses TRBV5-6 with TRBJ1-6; TCRdb returns TRBD1, unconfirmable since there is no DNA. The CDR3 totals 16 residues. DNA is not on record. Germline CDR1 is SGHDT and CDR2 is YYEEEE. The CDR3: CASSLRGQGVRSPLHF.